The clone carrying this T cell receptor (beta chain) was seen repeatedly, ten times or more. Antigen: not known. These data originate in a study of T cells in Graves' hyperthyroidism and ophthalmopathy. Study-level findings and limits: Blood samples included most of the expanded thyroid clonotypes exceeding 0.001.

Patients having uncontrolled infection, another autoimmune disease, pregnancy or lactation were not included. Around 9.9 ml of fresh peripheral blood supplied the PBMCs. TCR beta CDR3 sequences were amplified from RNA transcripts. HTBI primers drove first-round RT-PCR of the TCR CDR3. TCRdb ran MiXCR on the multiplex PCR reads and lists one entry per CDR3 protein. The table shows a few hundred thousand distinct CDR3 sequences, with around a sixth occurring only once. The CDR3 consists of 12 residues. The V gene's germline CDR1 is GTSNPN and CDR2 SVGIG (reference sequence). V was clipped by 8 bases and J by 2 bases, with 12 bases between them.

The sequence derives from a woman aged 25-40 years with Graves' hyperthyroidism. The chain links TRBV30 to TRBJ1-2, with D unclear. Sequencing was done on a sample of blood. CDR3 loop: CATRRANYGYTF. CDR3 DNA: TGTGCCACAAGACGGGCCAACTATGGCTACACCTTC.